This T cell receptor beta chain originates from a study of blood T cell repertoires in COVID-19. V was shortened by 3 bases and J by 8 bases, with 18 bases between the two germline ends. This CDR3 has 15 amino acids. Germline-derived CDR1 and CDR2 are SGHRS and YFSETQ. Assay used: immunoSEQ multiplex PCR; TCRdb lists only in-frame clones, some missing. The data contain some 80,000 clones, approximately 90% of them singletons. Sequenced sample: peripheral blood. The sequence was obtained from a woman aged 80 or over with acute or convalescent COVID-19. The J gene is TRBJ2-1, the V gene TRBV5-1, with D possibly being TRBD2 (6 bases). CDR3 in amino acids: CASSYNSGLMDEQFF. DNA of the CDR3: TGCGCCAGCAGCTATAATAGCGGACTGATGGATGAGCAGTTCTTC.